Presented here are 32 T cell receptor beta chains from one specimen sequenced in a study of blood T cells in healthy people across ages. With a J-beta primer mix and a sample-barcoded 5' primer, a second PCR ran roughly 7 to 11 cycles. TCRdb re-derived calls from the 5' RACE reads in MiXCR, one entry per CDR3 protein. The sample carries more than 650,000 distinct CDR3 sequences, about a fifth recorded once. Material for sequencing was blood. The receptors shown here come from a man in his 70s in good health.

The rearrangement uses TRBV5-5 and TRBJ2-5; perhaps TRBD1 as D (5 bases). Trimming removed 3 bases at V and 2 bases at J, with 11 bases between. This CDR3 contains 14 residues. CDR1 is SGHKS and CDR2 is YYEKEE in the germline V gene (reference sequence). CDR3 sequence reads: CASSWTTAQETQYF. The CDR3 nucleotides are TGTGCCAGCAGCTGGACGACAGCTCAAGAGACCCAGTACTTC.

On this clonotype itself: A read error may be the cause here, since a much bigger clone is one base away. A read error is likely, as this CDR3 ends without the conserved phenylalanine or tryptophan. The gene calls are TRBV5-6 and TRBJ2-7; D gene unclear. Trimming left V 0 bases short and J 2 bases short, with 3 bases between. Germline V gene sequence: CDR1 SGHDT, CDR2 YYEEEE. This CDR3 has 12 amino acids. CDR3 bases: TGTGCCAGCAGCTTGGGGGCCTACGAGCAGTACTCC. Translated: CASSLGAYEQYS.

This clonotype was detected only a few times. This chain uses TRBV6-5 with TRBJ2-2, with 7 bases lining up with TRBD2. Trimming took 7 bases from V and 4 from J; bases not matched to a gene: 12. CDR3 length equals 16 residues. Germline V gene data show CDR1 as MNHEY and CDR2 as SVGAGI. CDR3 loop: CASNLRASGSTGELFF. CDR3 DNA sequence: TGTGCCAGCAATCTACGGGCTAGCGGTTCCACCGGGGAGCTGTTTTTT.

This clonotype has more than one count but fewer than ten. V is TRBV6-2 or TRBV6-3 and J is TRBJ2-1; no definite D call. Judging by the DNA end, TRBJ2-7 fits better; the J call may be wrong. CDR1 MNHEY and CDR2 SVGEGT come from the germline V gene. The CDR3 runs 14 residues. CDR3 loop: CASSYLSGSYEQYV. CDR3 in DNA: TGTGCCAGCAGTTACCTTTCCGGTTCCTACGAGCAGTACGTC.

This clonotype was seen repeatedly, ten times or more. This sequence joins TRBV14 and TRBJ1-1, with D uncertain. Germline V gene lookup returns CDR1 SGHDN and CDR2 FVKESK. This CDR3 is built from 12 residues. Trimming took off 1 base at V and 4 bases at J, with 4 bases between the two ends. In DNA form, the CDR3 reads TGTGCCAGCAGCCAAGTAGGCACTGAAGCTTTCTTT. This translates into CASSQVGTEAFF.

The V gene is TRBV4-2, the J gene TRBJ2-5, with D perhaps given as TRBD1 or TRBD2 (5 bases each). The CDR3 is made up of 15 amino acids. Germline assignment: CDR1 LGHNA and CDR2 YNFKEQ. V was pared by 2 bases and J by 9 bases, with 19 bases between. In DNA form, the CDR3 reads TGTGCCAGCAGCCAAAAGCACGGAGAACAGGAGGCCCAGTACTTC. This encodes CASSQKHGEQEAQYF.

A few counts support this clonotype. This sequence joins TRBV12-3 or TRBV12-4 and TRBJ2-1, with D perhaps being TRBD1 or TRBD2 (5 bases each). Trimming left V 7 bases short and J 8 bases short, with 9 bases between. The CDR3 totals 11 residues. The CDR3: CASTRDHEQFF. For the CDR3, the DNA is TGTGCCAGCACCCGGGACCATGAGCAGTTCTTC.

This clonotype was observed a handful of times. A much larger clone is a single base away; this may be a read error. The V gene is TRBV6-5, the J gene TRBJ2-4; possibly TRBD2 for D (5 bases). CDR3 length: 15 amino acids. Germline CDR1 is MNHEY and CDR2 is SVGAGI. For the CDR3, the DNA is TGTGCCAGCAGTCTTGGACGGCTAGCCAAAAACATTCAGCACTTC. Encoded protein: CASSLGRLAKNIQHF.

The J gene is TRBJ1-2, the V gene TRBV11-2; no definite D call. CDR3 length equals 15 residues. Germline lookup yields CDR1 SGHAT and CDR2 FQNNGV. The V and J ends lost 0 bases and 4 bases respectively, with 12 bases between them. In DNA form, the CDR3 reads TGTGCCAGCAGCTTAGATGGTGGGCAGGTCTATGGCTACACCTTC. Translation gives CASSLDGGQVYGYTF.

This clonotype was picked up many times. The chain combines TRBV24-1 with TRBJ2-5; D is uncertain. The CDR3 contains 13 residues. V dropped 6 bases and J dropped 2 bases, with 9 bases sitting between them. The germline gives CDR1 KGHDR, CDR2 SFDVKD. The CDR3 coding sequence is TGTGCCACCAGTCAGAGTCAACAAGAGACCCAGTACTTC. This encodes CATSQSQQETQYF.

This chain connects TRBV7-9 to TRBJ1-1, with unresolved D. Germline CDR1 is SEHNR and CDR2 is FQNEAQ (reference sequence). This CDR3 spans 13 amino acids. Trimming took 6 bases from V and 4 from J, leaving 12 bases between them. The CDR3 nucleotides read TGTGCCAGCAGTCCAACAGCAGCCACTGAAGCTTTCTTT. Translated: CASSPTAATEAFF.

The V and J genes are TRBV12-3 or TRBV12-4 and TRBJ1-5; 7 bases line up with TRBD1. Unmatched junction bases numbered 11, after V lost 6 bases and J lost 6 bases. This CDR3 contains 15 residues. The CDR3 reads CASSLGLGQRQPQHF. In DNA form, the CDR3 reads TGTGCCAGCAGCCTGGGGTTGGGACAGCGTCAGCCCCAGCATTTT.

J is TRBJ1-6 and V is TRBV7-9; D gene uncertain. The V end was cut by 11 bases, the J end by 7 bases, with 21 bases between. Germline CDR1 and CDR2: SEHNR and FQNEAQ (reference sequence). There are 15 residues in the CDR3. The CDR3 DNA is TGTGCCGTTGGGGAAGACGGCCGAGGGAATTCACCCCTCCACTTT. It translates to CAVGEDGRGNSPLHF.

The chain joins TRBV12-3 or TRBV12-4 to TRBJ1-4; D is ambiguous. Trimming left V 7 bases short and J 8 bases short, with 14 bases between. The CDR3 runs 13 residues. CDR3 in amino acids: CASNEERYEKLFF. The CDR3 bases are TGTGCCAGCAACGAGGAACGGTACGAAAAACTGTTTTTT.

The genes are TRBV9 and TRBJ2-3, with 7 bases that match TRBD2. CDR1 and CDR2 (germline): SGDLS, YYNGEE. The trim removed 8 bases at V and 2 bases at J, leaving 8 bases unmatched. The CDR3 extends over 14 amino acids. CDR3 region: CASTSGTYTDTQYF. Written as DNA, the CDR3 is TGTGCCAGTACGAGCGGGACCTACACAGATACGCAGTATTTT. The variable domain in full, with the rest retrieved from reference TRBV9 and TRBJ2-3, is DSGVTQTPKHLITATGQRVTLRCSPRSGDLSVYWYQQSLDQGLQFLIQYYNGEERAKGNILERFSAQQFPDLHSELNLSSLELGDSALYFCASTSGTYTDTQYFGPGTRLTVL.

In this sample, this clonotype turned up a few times. V is TRBV12-3 or TRBV12-4 and J is TRBJ2-3; 14 bases align to TRBD2. This CDR3 has 17 residues. Unmatched junction bases numbered 6, after V lost 1 base and J lost 6 bases. The CDR3 DNA sequence: TGTGCCAGCAGTTTAGGACTAGCGGGGGGGCCTAGCGATACGCAGTATTTT. Its translation is CASSLGLAGGPSDTQYF.

This clonotype was recorded a few times. This sequence joins TRBV10-2 and TRBJ2-3; D uncertain. Trimming removed 0 bases at V and 4 bases at J, with 8 bases between. CDR1 and CDR2 (germline): WSHSY, SAAADI. This CDR3 region has 14 residues. CDR3 in DNA: TGCGCCAGCAGTGAGTCAGGTGCTCCAGATACGCAGTATTTT. Encoded protein: CASSESGAPDTQYF.

This clonotype showed up just a few times. V gene TRBV20-1 combines with J gene TRBJ2-1; 9 bases align to TRBD2. With V trimmed by 3 bases and J by 2 bases, 11 bases remained unmatched. Germline CDR1 reads DFQATT; CDR2 reads SNEGSKA (reference sequence). This CDR3 comprises 17 residues. For the CDR3, the DNA is TGCAGTGCTAGTCAACCTAAGGGCGGGAGGGCCTACAATGAGCAGTTCTTC. This translates into CSASQPKGGRAYNEQFF.

This chain connects TRBV11-2 to TRBJ2-1; no reliable D call. The V end lost 3 bases, the J end lost 13 bases, and 13 bases lay between the germline ends. Germline V CDR1 and CDR2: SGHAT, FQNNGV. This CDR3 has 12 residues. Here the CDR3 DNA reads TGTGCCAGCAGCTTGGGGAATAGTATCCAGTTCTTC. Encoded protein: CASSLGNSIQFF.

This rearrangement joins TRBV9 to TRBJ2-1; D call uncertain. This CDR3 comprises 14 residues. The V gene's germline CDR1 is SGDLS and CDR2 YYNGEE. V dropped 1 base and J dropped 7 bases, with 12 bases sitting between them. The CDR3 reads CASSVTSPGNEQFF. For the CDR3, the DNA is TGTGCCAGCAGCGTAACCTCCCCCGGGAATGAGCAGTTCTTC.

The rearrangement uses TRBV12-3 or TRBV12-4 and TRBJ1-2; D is uncertain. The CDR3 is 15 residues long. V lost 2 bases and J 8 bases, leaving 18 bases between the germline ends. Here the CDR3 reads CASSLPGLGREGYTF. The CDR3 nucleotides are TGTGCCAGCAGTTTACCGGGCCTTGGTAGAGAGGGCTACACCTTC.

This clonotype has more than one count but fewer than ten. The J gene is TRBJ2-2, the V gene TRBV12-3 or TRBV12-4; TRBD2 might be the D (5 bases). The CDR3 is made up of 14 amino acids. V lost 7 bases, J lost 6 bases, and 15 bases lay in between. Written as DNA, the CDR3 is TGTGCCAGCACCCCCTCGGAGGTGTCCGGGGAGCTGTTTTTT. Translation: CASTPSEVSGELFF.

There are a few counts of this clonotype. J is TRBJ2-7 and V is TRBV2, with 12 bases that match TRBD2. The DNA end lines up better with TRBJ2-1; the J call may be wrong. CDR1 is SNHLY, CDR2 FYNNEI, per germline. The CDR3 length is 15 residues. In DNA form, the CDR3 reads TGTGCCAGCACAGCTACGGGACTAGCGGGCAATGAGCAGTTCTTC. Residues: CASTATGLAGNEQFF.

This clonotype was counted a few times. This rearrangement joins TRBV20-1 to TRBJ1-4, with D unresolved. Germline CDR1 reads DFQATT; CDR2 reads SNEGSKA (reference sequence). V was clipped by 0 bases and J by 11 bases, with 13 bases between them. The CDR3 totals 13 residues. CDR3 sequence (DNA): TGCAGTGCTAGAGATCCCGGGGAAAGGAAACTGTTTTTT. Its translation: CSARDPGERKLFF.

J is TRBJ2-5 and V is TRBV5-6; perhaps D is TRBD1 or TRBD2 (5 bases each). The DNA end is more similar to TRBJ2-7, so the J call may be wrong. The CDR3 covers 15 residues. From germline, CDR1 is SGHDT and CDR2 YYEEEE. CDR3 in amino acids: CASSYTGTDTYEQYV. The CDR3 nucleotides are TGTGCCAGCAGCTACACCGGGACCGACACCTACGAGCAGTACGTC.

The rearrangement uses TRBV6-2 or TRBV6-3 and TRBJ1-5; 9 bases map to TRBD1. Losses at the gene ends were 4 bases for V and 9 bases for J; bases not matched to a gene: 13. Germline CDR1 is MNHEY and CDR2 is SVGEGT. The CDR3 consists of 16 residues. CDR3 loop: CASSSSGQGISRPQHF. CDR3 nucleotides: TGTGCCAGCAGTTCCTCAGGACAGGGGATTTCCCGGCCCCAGCATTTT.

V usage is TRBV5-1 and J usage is TRBJ1-6; D uncertain. The CDR3 spans 15 residues. V was pared by 1 base and J by 10 bases, with 15 bases between. Germline assignment: CDR1 SGHRS and CDR2 YFSETQ. CDR3 in DNA: TGCGCCAGCAGCTTGACCCCGGGGTCTAACTCACCCCTCCACTTT. This codes for CASSLTPGSNSPLHF.

The chain combines TRBV5-1 with TRBJ2-7, with D possibly TRBD1 on 6 matching bases. There are 16 residues in the CDR3. CDR1 SGHRS and CDR2 YFSETQ come from the germline V gene. The V gene lost 4 bases and the J gene lost 2 bases, with 19 bases spanning the gap. This chain's CDR3 is CASSGSGRGETYEQYF. CDR3 bases: TGCGCCAGCAGCGGCTCGGGCAGGGGTGAAACCTACGAGCAGTACTTC.

The V gene is TRBV29-1, the J gene TRBJ1-1; no clear D gene. Trimming left V 3 bases short and J 4 bases short, with 18 bases between. Germline-derived CDR1 and CDR2 are SQVTM and ANQGSEA. The CDR3 has 15 amino acids. The CDR3: CSVDPGVMVRTEAFF. The CDR3 nucleotides are TGCAGCGTTGACCCCGGGGTAATGGTCCGCACTGAAGCTTTCTTT.

The chain couples TRBV27 to TRBJ2-1, with a weak D call TRBD1 (5 bases). Per germline, CDR1 MNHEY and CDR2 SMNVEV (reference sequence). The length of the CDR3 is 13 residues. V was trimmed by 8 bases and J by 0 bases, leaving 8 bases between them. In DNA form, the CDR3 reads TGTGCCAGCCGACAGAGCTCCTACAATGAGCAGTTCTTC. Protein sequence: CASRQSSYNEQFF.

The CDR3 DNA is TGTGCCAGCAGTCCGGCTAGCGGGGTCAAAAACATTCAGTACTTC. This encodes CASSPASGVKNIQYF. The genes are TRBV2 and TRBJ2-4; TRBD2 matches 9 bases. The germline V gene encodes CDR1 SNHLY and CDR2 FYNNEI. Trimming removed 5 bases from V and 3 bases from J; junction bases left unmatched: 5. The CDR3 length is 15 residues.

This clonotype has just a few counts. The V and J genes are TRBV6-6 and TRBJ2-7; a possible D gene is TRBD2 (5 bases). Deletions cut 6 bases from V and 4 bases from J, with 13 bases between. The CDR3 totals 13 residues. Germline CDR1 and CDR2: MNHNY and SVGAGI (reference sequence). The CDR3 here is CASSRDQYYEQYV. The CDR3 nucleotides read TGTGCCAGCAGCCGGGATCAGTATTACGAGCAGTACGTC.